The source of this TCR beta chain is a study of molecular identifiers for immune sequencing clone quantification. General study findings and limits: Among about a million naive cells, spiked Jurkat TCR RNA from a single cell was reportedly detectable. Clone sizes could be underestimated for highly expanded clones when identical TCR molecules share a barcode.

Germline values: CDR1 LNHDA, CDR2 SQIVND (reference sequence). The CDR3 loop spans 14 amino acids. Trimming removed 1 base at V and 0 bases at J, with 7 bases between. As CD8+CD4-CCR7+CD45RA+ cells, naive CD8 T cells were sorted. Previously published methods and listed TCR primers were used for the bulk TCR libraries. Via MiXCR, TCRdb re-called the PCR reads, giving one row per CDR3 protein. The table lists about 640,000 distinct CDR3 sequences, roughly 21% of them singletons. As for this clonotype: The antigen is not known.

V and J are TRBV19 and TRBJ2-7; D is unresolved. Sequencing input: naive CD8+ T cells from blood, with Jurkat cell RNA spiked in. Subset reported: FACS-sorted CD8+CD4-CCR7+CD45RA+ naive T cells. The TCR was taken from a human donor in good health. Some libraries in this study had Jurkat cell RNA spiked in. For the CDR3, the DNA is TGTGCCAGTAGTATAGCAACTGGCTCCTACGAGCAGTACTTC. Its translation is CASSIATGSYEQYF. The whole variable domain, filled in from reference TRBV19 and TRBJ2-7, reads DGGITQSPKYLFRKEGQNVTLSCEQNLNHDAMYWYRQDPGQGLRLIYYSQIVNDFQKGDIAEGYSVSREKKESFPLTVTSAQKNPTAFYLCASSIATGSYEQYFGPGTRLTVT.